These 17 T cell receptor beta chains share one sample of origin, sequenced in a study of Graves' ophthalmopathy and Graves' hyperthyroidism. Beta-chain TCR CDR3 regions were amplified from RNA transcripts. HTBI primers were used in a first-round RT-PCR, which preceded a second-round multiplex PCR. MiXCR, applied by TCRdb to the multiplex PCR reads, yields one record per CDR3 protein. Of 660,000 or so distinct CDR3 sequences detected, about 40% appear once; the ten largest clones hold 2.5% to 3.5%. The sample taken for sequencing was peripheral blood. The receptors originated from an adult man with Graves' ophthalmopathy.

This clonotype showed up many times. The chain combines TRBV5-6 with TRBJ1-1; no firm D call. Trimming took 5 bases from V and 1 from J, leaving 12 bases between them. This CDR3 has 14 amino acids. Per germline, CDR1 SGHDT and CDR2 YYEEEE. CDR3 in DNA: TGTGCCAGCAGTTACGGTGCGTCGAACACTGAAGCTTTCTTT. It is translated as CASSYGASNTEAFF.

This clonotype was detected a few times. V usage is TRBV7-3 and J usage is TRBJ1-4, with D hard to call. This CDR3 contains 17 residues. The V end was cut by 3 bases, the J end by 5 bases, with 19 bases between. The germline gives CDR1 SGHTA, CDR2 FQGTGA. This chain's CDR3 is CASSLPTSSRGNEKLFF. The CDR3 coding sequence is TGTGCCAGCAGCTTGCCGACCTCTTCCCGCGGAAATGAAAAACTGTTTTTT.

This clonotype has only a few counts. This rearrangement joins TRBV7-3 to TRBJ2-2, with 9 bases lining up with TRBD1. The CDR3 totals 18 residues. V gave up 7 bases and J gave up 3 bases; unmatched junction bases: 15. CDR1 is SGHTA, CDR2 FQGTGA, per germline. The CDR3 sequence: CASTIKGGQGWDTGELFF. CDR3 nucleotides: TGTGCCAGCACCATTAAGGGGGGACAGGGCTGGGACACCGGGGAGCTGTTTTTT.

This clonotype was counted at least ten times. The chain combines TRBV7-2 with TRBJ1-1; 7 bases are shared with TRBD1. Germline V gene lookup returns CDR1 SGHTA and CDR2 FQGNSA. CDR3 length: 13 residues. The V segment lost 5 bases and the J segment 4 bases; nucleotides outside the gene matches: 4. CDR3 nucleotides: TGTGCCAGCAGCACCACAGGGGCCACTGAAGCTTTCTTT. This encodes CASSTTGATEAFF. Filled out from reference TRBV7-2 and TRBJ1-1, the complete variable domain reads GAGVSQSPSNKVTEKGKDVELRCDPISGHTALYWYRQSLGQGLEFLIYFQGNSAPDKSGLPSDRFSAERTGGSVSTLTIQRTQQEDSAVYLCASSTTGATEAFFGQGTRLTVV.

The chain couples TRBV12-3 or TRBV12-4 to TRBJ2-7; 10 bases fit TRBD2. With 4 bases clipped from V and 2 bases from J, the junction kept 5 bases outside the gene matches. The CDR3 contains 15 residues. The CDR3 loop reads CASSSERGGTYEQYF. The CDR3 nucleotides are TGTGCCAGCAGTTCCGAGCGGGGGGGCACCTACGAGCAGTACTTC.

Of note for this clonotype: A read error may be the cause here, since a much bigger clone is one base away. The J gene is TRBJ1-2, the V gene TRBV6-1; unclear D gene. Per germline, CDR1 MNHNS and CDR2 SASEGT. This CDR3 contains 14 residues. The CDR3 is CASSFGLLNYGHTF. As DNA, the CDR3 is TGTGCCAGCAGTTTCGGACTGTTAAACTATGGCCACACCTTC.

The chain joins TRBV7-2 to TRBJ2-6; TRBD1 agrees at 10 bases. Germline CDR1 SGHTA, CDR2 FQGNSA. Trimming cost V 3 bases and J 0 bases; bases outside gene matches: 11. The CDR3 has 20 amino acids. DNA of the CDR3: TGTGCCAGCAGCTTTCCAGGGACAGGGGTTTTTAGCTCTGGGGCCAACGTCCTGACTTTC. It encodes CASSFPGTGVFSSGANVLTF.

This chain links TRBV19 with TRBJ1-5, with 8 nucleotides matching TRBD1. Germline V gene sequence: CDR1 LNHDA, CDR2 SQIVND (reference sequence). There are 16 residues in the CDR3. V was clipped by 11 bases and J by 1 base; unmatched bases: 13. This chain's CDR3 is CAWSPGGAGSNQPQHF. The CDR3 region has the DNA TGTGCCTGGAGTCCAGGGGGCGCTGGGAGCAATCAGCCCCAGCATTTT.

This clonotype was detected a few times. This chain links TRBV25-1 with TRBJ1-1; D remains ambiguous. CDR3 length: 16 amino acids. The germline V gene encodes CDR1 MGHDK and CDR2 SYGVNS. V shed 5 bases and J shed 7 bases, with 23 bases lying between them. The chain's CDR3 is CASSYSAGRGLGEAFF. The CDR3 DNA sequence: TGTGCCAGCAGTTACTCAGCGGGTCGGGGTTTGGGTGAAGCTTTCTTT.

Turning to this clonotype: A much bigger clone sits one base away, suggesting this may be a read error. Likely a read error: the CDR3 ends without its conserved phenylalanine or tryptophan. This chain joins TRBV5-6 and TRBJ1-2, with 7 bases matching TRBD1. The CDR3 is 13 amino acids. J lost 8 bases, V lost 1 base, and 5 bases had no gene match. Per the germline V gene, CDR1 is SGHDT and CDR2 is YYEEEE. The CDR3 sequence is CASSLTGEEGYTL. The DNA for the CDR3 is TGTGCCAGCAGCTTGACAGGGGAGGAGGGCTACACCCTC.

Many counts were recorded for this clonotype. The gene calls are TRBV10-3 and TRBJ1-5; tentative D call: TRBD1 (5 bases). This CDR3 is built from 14 residues. Germline-derived CDR1 and CDR2 are ENHRY and SYGVKD. The V end lost 0 bases, the J end lost 9 bases, and 12 bases lay between the germline ends. CDR3 loop: CAISESEGAAPQHF. DNA of the CDR3: TGTGCCATCAGTGAGTCTGAAGGGGCCGCGCCCCAGCATTTT.

This clonotype was observed many times. This rearrangement joins TRBV5-8 to TRBJ1-5; 7 positions match TRBD1. Germline CDR1 SGHTS, CDR2 YDEGEE. The CDR3 totals 17 residues. Trimming removed 2 bases from V and 2 bases from J; junction bases left unmatched: 10. The CDR3, as DNA: TGTGCCAGCAGCTTTAGCAGACAGGGACGTGGCAATCAGCCCCAGCATTTT. Translation: CASSFSRQGRGNQPQHF.

The genes are TRBV7-2 and TRBJ1-2; TRBD1 matches at 9 bases. Losses at the gene ends were 5 bases for V and 7 bases for J; bases not matched to a gene: 8. CDR1 SGHTA and CDR2 FQGNSA come from the germline V gene. The CDR3 length is 14 residues. The CDR3 loop is CASSTGQGRGGYTF. The DNA of the CDR3 is TGTGCCAGCAGCACAGGACAGGGGAGGGGTGGCTACACCTTC. The full variable domain, rest sourced from reference TRBV7-2 and TRBJ1-2, is GAGVSQSPSNKVTEKGKDVELRCDPISGHTALYWYRQSLGQGLEFLIYFQGNSAPDKSGLPSDRFSAERTGGSVSTLTIQRTQQEDSAVYLCASSTGQGRGGYTFGSGTRLTVV.

The chain joins TRBV10-3 to TRBJ2-7; D possibly matches TRBD1 or TRBD2 (6 bases each). Germline CDR1 ENHRY, CDR2 SYGVKD. The length of the CDR3 is 15 residues. V lost 6 bases to trimming and J lost 5 bases, with 20 bases between them. The CDR3, as DNA: TGTGCCATCAGAGGACAGAGCCTGGGGGGCCACGAGCAGTACTTC. It codes for CAIRGQSLGGHEQYF.

About this clonotype itself: The junction shows a germline mismatch at one end, possibly a read error. The chain joins TRBV7-9 to TRBJ1-1, with no clear D. The CDR3 length is 14 residues. CDR1 and CDR2 (germline): SEHNR, FQNEAQ (reference sequence). As DNA, the CDR3 is TGTTCCAGCAGCTTGGCCTTTGGGGACACTGAAGCTTTCTTT. Encoded protein: CSSSLAFGDTEAFF.

The chain uses TRBV5-6 and TRBJ1-2; D remains ambiguous. The CDR3 is 14 residues long. The germline V gene has CDR1 SGHDT and CDR2 YYEEEE. Deletions cut 3 bases from V and 0 bases from J, with 9 bases between. This CDR3 reads CASSWWQTNYGYTF. In nucleotides, the CDR3 is TGTGCCAGCAGCTGGTGGCAGACTAACTATGGCTACACCTTC.

The chain uses TRBV19 and TRBJ2-7; unclear D gene. Germline assignment: CDR1 LNHDA and CDR2 SQIVND (reference sequence). The CDR3 runs to 12 residues. Deletions cut 8 bases from V and 7 bases from J, with 15 bases between. The CDR3 nucleotides read TGTGCCAGTGCTAGAGATGGAAAAGAGCAGTACTTC. Amino acid sequence: CASARDGKEQYF.